A selection of T cell receptor beta chains follows, all from one sample in a study of T cell responses to AZD1222 COVID-19 vaccine. Profiling relied on immunoSEQ multiplex PCR, and the TCRdb table lists in-frame clones only, not all of them. The sample holds about 120,000 clones, roughly 90% seen once. The sample was peripheral blood, taken on day 0 of AZD1222 vaccination. The receptors here all came from an adult in good health. Each CDR3 is given with its conserved first and last residue. A D gene is named only where the DNA matches it firmly. Part of the rows lack a size; the others show once, few, many or a class for expanded clones.

D gene	J gene	clone size	V gene	CDR3 DNA	CDR3 protein
NA	TRBJ2-7	NA	TRBV19	TGTGCCAGTAGGGAAACAGGGAGCTCCTACGAGCAGTACTTC	CASRETGSSYEQYF
NA	TRBJ1-4	NA	TRBV5-4	TGTGCCAGCAGCTTGGGACAGGCTAATGAAAAACTGTTTTTT	CASSLGQANEKLFF
NA	TRBJ2-1	NA	TRBV30	TGTGCCTGGGTCAGGAGCGCTGGGCAGTTCTTC	CAWVRSAGQFF
NA	TRBJ1-6	NA	TRBV7-9	TGTGCCAGCAGTCCGACATCGGCTAATTCACCCCTCCACTTT	CASSPTSANSPLHF
NA	TRBJ2-1	NA	TRBV6-2/TRBV6-3	TGTGCCAGCAGTTATGGCGGGATAGGCTACAATGAGCAGTTCTTC	CASSYGGIGYNEQFF
NA	TRBJ1-6	NA	TRBV2	TGTGCCAGCTCGTTCCGAGTTAATTCACCCCTCCACTTT	CASSFRVNSPLHF
NA	TRBJ1-5	once	TRBV10-2	TGCGCCAGCAGCCGGACGGCTCAGCCCCAGCATTTT	CASSRTAQPQHF
NA	TRBJ1-1	NA	TRBV4-1	TGCGCCAGCAGCCAAGATAAGACAGGTGGGAACACTGAAGCTTTCTTT	CASSQDKTGGNTEAFF
TRBD1	TRBJ2-1	NA	TRBV2	TGTGCCACCCCAGTGGACAGGGGCAGAGATGAGCAGTTCTTC	CATPVDRGRDEQFF
NA	TRBJ2-2	NA	TRBV24-1	TGTGCCACCAGTGATTTACCATCGTTTAACGGGGAGCTGTTTTTT	CATSDLPSFNGELFF
TRBD1	TRBJ2-7	once	TRBV14	TGTGCCAGCAGTCCGGACAGGGATGGGGAGCAGTACTTC	CASSPDRDGEQYF
NA	TRBJ1-4	NA	TRBV4-1	TGCGCCAGCAGCCAAGATCAGGGGCTGTCGGAGAAACTGTTTTTT	CASSQDQGLSEKLFF
TRBD2	TRBJ2-1	once	TRBV4-1	TGCGCCAGCAGCCCAACCTCGCTAGCGGGGGACTACAATGAGCAGTTCTTC	CASSPTSLAGDYNEQFF
NA	TRBJ1-5	NA	TRBV5-1	TGCGCCAGCAGGAGTAGCTTTAATCAGCCCCAGCATTTT	CASRSSFNQPQHF
TRBD1	TRBJ2-6	NA	TRBV5-1	TGCGCCAGCAGCCCCGAGGGGACAGGGGATTACTCTGGGGCCAACGTCCTGACTTTC	CASSPEGTGDYSGANVLTF
NA	TRBJ1-1	NA	TRBV5-6	TGTGCCAGCAGCTTCCTGATGGATTCGAACACTGAAGCTTTCTTT	CASSFLMDSNTEAFF
NA	TRBJ1-4	NA	TRBV5-4	TGTGCCAGCAGCTTGGACATAAATGAAAAACTGTTTTTT	CASSLDINEKLFF